The entry that follows covers one T cell receptor (beta chain) sequence. A read error may produce the germline difference seen at one junction end. This specimen belongs to a study of identical twins. The CDR3 is made up of 18 amino acids. TCRdb processed the 5' RACE reads anew with MiXCR; each CDR3 protein has one entry. The sample comprises fewer than 650,000 distinct CDR3 sequences, roughly 7.1% of which are singletons, and around 1.6% rests with the top ten. This sample also belongs to another study, concerning yellow fever vaccine responses in identical twins.

This chain links TRBV12-3 or TRBV12-4 with TRBJ2-3; TRBD2 agrees at 8 bases. Material: PBMCs. The TCR sequence derives from a woman under 30 in good health. As DNA, the CDR3 is TGTGCCATCAGTTTGAAAGCGGGGGCCACATCTAGCACAGATACGCAGTATTTT. It yields the protein CAISLKAGATSSTDTQYF.